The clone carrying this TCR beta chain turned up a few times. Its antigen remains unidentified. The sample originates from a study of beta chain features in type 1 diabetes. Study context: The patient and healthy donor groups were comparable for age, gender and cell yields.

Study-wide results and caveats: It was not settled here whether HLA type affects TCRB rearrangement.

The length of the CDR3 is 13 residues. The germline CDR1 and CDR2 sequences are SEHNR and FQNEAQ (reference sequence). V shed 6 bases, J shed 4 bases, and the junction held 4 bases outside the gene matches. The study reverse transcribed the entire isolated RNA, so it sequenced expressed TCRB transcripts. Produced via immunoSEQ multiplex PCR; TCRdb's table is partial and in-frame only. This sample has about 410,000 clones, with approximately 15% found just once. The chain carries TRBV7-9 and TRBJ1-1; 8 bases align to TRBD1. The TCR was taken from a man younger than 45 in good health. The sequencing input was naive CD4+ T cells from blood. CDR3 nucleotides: TGTGCCAGCAGTAAGGACAGGGCCACTGAAGCTTTCTTT. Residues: CASSKDRATEAFF.